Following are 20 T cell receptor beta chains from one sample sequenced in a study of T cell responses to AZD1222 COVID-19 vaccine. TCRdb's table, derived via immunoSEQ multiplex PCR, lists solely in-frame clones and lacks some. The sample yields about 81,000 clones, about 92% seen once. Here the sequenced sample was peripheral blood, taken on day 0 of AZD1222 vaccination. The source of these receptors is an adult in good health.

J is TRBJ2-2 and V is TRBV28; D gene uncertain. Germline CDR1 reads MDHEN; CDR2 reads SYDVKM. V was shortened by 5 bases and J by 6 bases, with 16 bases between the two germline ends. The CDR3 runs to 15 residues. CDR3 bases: TGTGCCAGCAGTCTCCCTTTCTTCGATTCCGGGGAGCTGTTTTTT. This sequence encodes CASSLPFFDSGELFF.

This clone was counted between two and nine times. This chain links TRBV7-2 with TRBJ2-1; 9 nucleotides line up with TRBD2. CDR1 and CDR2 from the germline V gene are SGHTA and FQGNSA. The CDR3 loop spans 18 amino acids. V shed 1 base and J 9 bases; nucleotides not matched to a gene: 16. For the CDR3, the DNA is TGTGCCAGCAGCTTAGTTGGTAGCGGGAGTCCTCTTGGGGCTGAGCAGTTCTTC. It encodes CASSLVGSGSPLGAEQFF.

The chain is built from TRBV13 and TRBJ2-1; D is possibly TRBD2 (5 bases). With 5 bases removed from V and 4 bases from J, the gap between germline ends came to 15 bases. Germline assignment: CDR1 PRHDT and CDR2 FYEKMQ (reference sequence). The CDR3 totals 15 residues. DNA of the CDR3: TGTGCCAGCAGCATTCGGCCGGGAACATACAATGAGCAGTTCTTC. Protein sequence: CASSIRPGTYNEQFF.

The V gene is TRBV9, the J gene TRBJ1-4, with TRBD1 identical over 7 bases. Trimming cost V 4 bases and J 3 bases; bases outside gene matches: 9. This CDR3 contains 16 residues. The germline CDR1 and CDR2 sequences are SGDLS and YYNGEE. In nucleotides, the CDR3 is TGTGCCAGCAGCCAAGGACAGGCGGGCCCTAATGAAAAACTGTTTTTT. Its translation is CASSQGQAGPNEKLFF.

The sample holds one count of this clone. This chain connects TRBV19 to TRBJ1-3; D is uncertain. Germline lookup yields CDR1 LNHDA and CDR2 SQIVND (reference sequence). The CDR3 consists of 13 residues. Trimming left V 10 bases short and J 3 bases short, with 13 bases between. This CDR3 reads CATSSHFGNTIYF. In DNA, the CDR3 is TGTGCCACCTCATCTCACTTTGGAAACACCATATATTTT.

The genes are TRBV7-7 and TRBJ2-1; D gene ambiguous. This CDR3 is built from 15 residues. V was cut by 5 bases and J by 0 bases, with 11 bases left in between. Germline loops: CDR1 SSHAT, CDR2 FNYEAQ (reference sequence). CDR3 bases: TGTGCCAGCAGCCCCAGCAGGAGCTCCTACAATGAGCAGTTCTTC. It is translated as CASSPSRSSYNEQFF.

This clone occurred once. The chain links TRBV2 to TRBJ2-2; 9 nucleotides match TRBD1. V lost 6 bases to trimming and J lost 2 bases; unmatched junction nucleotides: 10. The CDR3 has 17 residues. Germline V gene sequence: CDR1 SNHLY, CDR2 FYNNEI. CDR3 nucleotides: TGTGCCAGCAGGGGCAGACAGGGGGGCCTTAACACCGGGGAGCTGTTTTTT. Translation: CASRGRQGGLNTGELFF.

The CDR3 nucleotides read TGTGCCAGCAGTTTATCGGGGGCTTATGGCTACACCTTC. Protein: CASSLSGAYGYTF. The chain recombines TRBV28 with TRBJ1-2; D perhaps matches TRBD1 (6 bases). Germline V gives CDR1 MDHEN, CDR2 SYDVKM. This CDR3 has 13 residues. V was pared by 1 base and J by 5 bases, with 8 bases between.

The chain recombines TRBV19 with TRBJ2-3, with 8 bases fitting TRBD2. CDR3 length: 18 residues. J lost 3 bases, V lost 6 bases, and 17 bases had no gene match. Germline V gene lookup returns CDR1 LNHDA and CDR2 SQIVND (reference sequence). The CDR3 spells CASSPDSPGLGVTDTQYF. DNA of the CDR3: TGTGCCAGTAGCCCGGACAGCCCGGGACTAGGGGTGACAGATACGCAGTATTTT.

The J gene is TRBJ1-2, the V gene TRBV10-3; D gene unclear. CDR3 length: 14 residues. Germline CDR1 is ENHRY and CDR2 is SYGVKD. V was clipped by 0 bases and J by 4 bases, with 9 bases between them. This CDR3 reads CAISESSQFYGYTF. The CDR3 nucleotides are TGTGCCATCAGTGAGTCGAGCCAGTTCTATGGCTACACCTTC.

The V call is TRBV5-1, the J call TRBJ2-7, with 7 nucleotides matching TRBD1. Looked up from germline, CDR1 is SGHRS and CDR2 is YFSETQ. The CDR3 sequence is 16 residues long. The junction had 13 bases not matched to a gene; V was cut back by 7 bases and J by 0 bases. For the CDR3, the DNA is TGCGCCAGCTCTTTTGGGCCCGGACAGGACTCCTACGAGCAGTACTTC. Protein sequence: CASSFGPGQDSYEQYF.

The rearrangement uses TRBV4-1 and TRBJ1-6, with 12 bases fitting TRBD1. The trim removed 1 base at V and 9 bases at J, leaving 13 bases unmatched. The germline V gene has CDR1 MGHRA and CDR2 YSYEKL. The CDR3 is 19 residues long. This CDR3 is CASSQVAPGGTGGRSPLHF. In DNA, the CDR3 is TGCGCCAGCAGCCAAGTGGCCCCCGGCGGGACAGGGGGCCGTTCACCCCTCCACTTT.

The CDR3 bases are TGTGCCAGCAGCGTAGGTCAGGATCCCTCCTACGAGCAGTACTTC. Translating gives CASSVGQDPSYEQYF. This sequence joins TRBV9 and TRBJ2-7; the D is unclear. Per germline, CDR1 SGDLS and CDR2 YYNGEE. The CDR3 extends over 15 amino acids. Trimming left V 0 bases short and J 0 bases short, with 10 bases between.

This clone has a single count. The chain's CDR3 is CASTGSNNEKLFF. CDR3 DNA sequence: TGTGCCAGCACGGGTAGTAACAATGAAAAACTGTTTTTT. V and J are TRBV12-3 or TRBV12-4 and TRBJ1-4; D remains unclear. V lost 7 bases to trimming and J lost 5 bases, with 11 bases between them. The CDR3 spans 13 residues.

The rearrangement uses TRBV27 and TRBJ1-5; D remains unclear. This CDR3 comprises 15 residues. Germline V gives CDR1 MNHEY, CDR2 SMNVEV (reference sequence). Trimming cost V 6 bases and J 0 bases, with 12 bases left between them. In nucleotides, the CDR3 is TGTGCCAGCAGGGTCGCACCCTATAGCAATCAGCCCCAGCATTTT. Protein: CASRVAPYSNQPQHF.

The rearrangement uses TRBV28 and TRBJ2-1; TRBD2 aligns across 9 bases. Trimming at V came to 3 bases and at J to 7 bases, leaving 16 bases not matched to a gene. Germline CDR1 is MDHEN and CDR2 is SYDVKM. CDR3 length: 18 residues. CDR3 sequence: CASSLGGGLAGTKNEQFF. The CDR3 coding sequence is TGTGCCAGCAGTTTGGGCGGGGGGCTAGCGGGAACAAAGAATGAGCAGTTCTTC.

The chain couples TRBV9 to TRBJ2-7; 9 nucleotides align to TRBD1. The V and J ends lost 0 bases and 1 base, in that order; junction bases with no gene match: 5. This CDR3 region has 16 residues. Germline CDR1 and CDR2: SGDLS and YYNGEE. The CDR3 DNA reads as TGTGCCAGCAGCGTAGGGGACAGGGTTGGATCCTACGAGCAGTACTTC. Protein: CASSVGDRVGSYEQYF. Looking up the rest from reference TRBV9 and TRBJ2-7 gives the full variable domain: DSGVTQTPKHLITATGQRVTLRCSPRSGDLSVYWYQQSLDQGLQFLIQYYNGEERAKGNILERFSAQQFPDLHSELNLSSLELGDSALYFCASSVGDRVGSYEQYFGPGTRLTVT.

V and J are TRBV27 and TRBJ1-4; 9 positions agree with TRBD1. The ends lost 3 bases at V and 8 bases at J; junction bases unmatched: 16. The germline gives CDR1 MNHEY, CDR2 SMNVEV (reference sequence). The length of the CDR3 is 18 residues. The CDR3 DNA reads TGTGCCAGCAGTTTTATTGGCAATCCGGGACAGGGAGAAGAAAAACTGTTTTTT. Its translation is CASSFIGNPGQGEEKLFF.

In nucleotides, the CDR3 is TGTGCCAGCAGCTTTGGGGACAGGGGGTTCGATACGCAGTATTTT. Translation gives CASSFGDRGFDTQYF. The V and J genes are TRBV13 and TRBJ2-3; 11 bases agree with TRBD1. This CDR3 has 15 amino acids. The germline gives CDR1 PRHDT, CDR2 FYEKMQ (reference sequence). With 3 bases clipped from V and 6 bases from J, the junction kept 5 bases outside the gene matches.

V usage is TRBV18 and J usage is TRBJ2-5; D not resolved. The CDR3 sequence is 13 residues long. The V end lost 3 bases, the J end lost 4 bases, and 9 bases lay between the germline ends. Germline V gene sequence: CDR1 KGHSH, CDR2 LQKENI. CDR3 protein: CASSPGYRETQYF. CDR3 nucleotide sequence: TGTGCCAGCTCACCGGGCTATCGAGAGACCCAGTACTTC. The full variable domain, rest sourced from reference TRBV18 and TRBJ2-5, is NAGVMQNPRHLVRRRGQEARLRCSPMKGHSHVYWYRQLPEEGLKFMVYLQKENIIDESGMPKERFSAEFPKEGPSILRIQQVVRGDSAAYFCASSPGYRETQYFGPGTRLLVL.